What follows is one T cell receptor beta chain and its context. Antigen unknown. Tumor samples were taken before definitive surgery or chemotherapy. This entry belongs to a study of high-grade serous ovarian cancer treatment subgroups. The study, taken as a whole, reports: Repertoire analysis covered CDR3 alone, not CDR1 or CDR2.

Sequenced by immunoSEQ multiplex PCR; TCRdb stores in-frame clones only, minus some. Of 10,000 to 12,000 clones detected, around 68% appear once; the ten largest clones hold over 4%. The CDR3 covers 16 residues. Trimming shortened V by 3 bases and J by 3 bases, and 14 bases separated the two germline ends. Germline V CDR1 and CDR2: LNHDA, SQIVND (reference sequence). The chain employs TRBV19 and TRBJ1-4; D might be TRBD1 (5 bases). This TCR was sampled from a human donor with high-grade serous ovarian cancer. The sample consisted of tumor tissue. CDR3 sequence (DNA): TGTGCCAGTAGTATGGGGGGGGGACCCTCTAATGAAAAACTGTTTTTT. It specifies CASSMGGGPSNEKLFF.